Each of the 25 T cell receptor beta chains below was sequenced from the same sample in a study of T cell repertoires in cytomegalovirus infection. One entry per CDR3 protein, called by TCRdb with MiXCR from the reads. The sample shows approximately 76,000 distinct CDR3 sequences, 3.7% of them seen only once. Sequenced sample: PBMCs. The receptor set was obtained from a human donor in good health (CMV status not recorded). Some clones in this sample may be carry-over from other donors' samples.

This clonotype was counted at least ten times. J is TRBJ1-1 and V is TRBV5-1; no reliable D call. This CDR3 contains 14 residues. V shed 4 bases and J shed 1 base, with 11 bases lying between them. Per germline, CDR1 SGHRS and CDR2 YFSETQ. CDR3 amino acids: CASSADRANTEAFF. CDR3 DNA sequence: TGCGCCAGCAGCGCGGACCGGGCGAACACTGAAGCTTTCTTT.

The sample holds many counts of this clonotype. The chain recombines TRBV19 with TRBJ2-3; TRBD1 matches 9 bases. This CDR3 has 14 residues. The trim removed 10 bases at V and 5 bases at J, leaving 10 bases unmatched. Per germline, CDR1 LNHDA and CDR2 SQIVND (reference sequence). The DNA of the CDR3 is TGTGCCACGGTAAACAGGGGGCGAGGAGATACGCAGTATTTT. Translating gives CATVNRGRGDTQYF.

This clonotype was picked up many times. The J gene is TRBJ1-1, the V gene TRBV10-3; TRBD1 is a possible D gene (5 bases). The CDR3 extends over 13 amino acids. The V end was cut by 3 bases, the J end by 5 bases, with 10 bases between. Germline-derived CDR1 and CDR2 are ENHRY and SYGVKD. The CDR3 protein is CAISEWGETEAFF. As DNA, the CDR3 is TGTGCCATCAGTGAATGGGGGGAGACTGAAGCTTTCTTT.

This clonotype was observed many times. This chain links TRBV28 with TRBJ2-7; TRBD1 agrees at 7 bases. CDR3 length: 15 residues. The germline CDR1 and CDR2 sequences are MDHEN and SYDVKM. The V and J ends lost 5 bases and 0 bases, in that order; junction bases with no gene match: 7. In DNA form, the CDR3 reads TGTGCCAGCAGTCCCCCCGGGACAGTCTCCTACGAGCAGTACTTC. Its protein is CASSPPGTVSYEQYF.

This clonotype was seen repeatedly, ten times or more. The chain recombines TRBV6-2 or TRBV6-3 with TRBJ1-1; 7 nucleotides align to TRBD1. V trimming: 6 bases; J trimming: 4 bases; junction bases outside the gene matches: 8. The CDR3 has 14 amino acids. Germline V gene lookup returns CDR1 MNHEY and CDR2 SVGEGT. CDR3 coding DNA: TGTGCCAGCAGACAGGGGCTCAGGGGCACTGAAGCTTTCTTT. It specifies CASRQGLRGTEAFF.

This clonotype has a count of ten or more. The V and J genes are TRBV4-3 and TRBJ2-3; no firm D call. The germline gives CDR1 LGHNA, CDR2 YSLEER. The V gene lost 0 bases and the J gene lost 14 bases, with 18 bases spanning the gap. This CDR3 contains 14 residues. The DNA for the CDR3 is TGCGCCAGCAGCCAAGATGCCACCCCGGGTGGTCGGTATTTT. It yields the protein CASSQDATPGGRYF.

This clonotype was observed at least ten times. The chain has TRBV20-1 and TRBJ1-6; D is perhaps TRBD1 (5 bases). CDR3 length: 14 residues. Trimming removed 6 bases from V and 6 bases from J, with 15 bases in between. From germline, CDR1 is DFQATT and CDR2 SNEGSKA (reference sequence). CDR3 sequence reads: CSATPGTLNSPLHF. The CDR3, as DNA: TGCAGTGCCACCCCCGGGACTCTTAATTCACCCCTCCACTTT.

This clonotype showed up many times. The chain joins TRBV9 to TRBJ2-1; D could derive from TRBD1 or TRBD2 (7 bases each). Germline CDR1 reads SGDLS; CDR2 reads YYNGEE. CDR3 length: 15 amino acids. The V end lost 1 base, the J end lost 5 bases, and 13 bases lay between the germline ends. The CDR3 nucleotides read TGTGCCAGCAGCGTATTTTCAGGGGGGGACAATGAGCAGTTCTTC. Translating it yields CASSVFSGGDNEQFF.

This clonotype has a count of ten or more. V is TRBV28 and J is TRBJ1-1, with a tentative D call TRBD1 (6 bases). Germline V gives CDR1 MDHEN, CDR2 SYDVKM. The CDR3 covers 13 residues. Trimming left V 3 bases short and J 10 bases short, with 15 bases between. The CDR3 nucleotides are TGTGCCAGCAGTTTGGGACACCCTCAGGGAGCTTTCTTT. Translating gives CASSLGHPQGAFF.

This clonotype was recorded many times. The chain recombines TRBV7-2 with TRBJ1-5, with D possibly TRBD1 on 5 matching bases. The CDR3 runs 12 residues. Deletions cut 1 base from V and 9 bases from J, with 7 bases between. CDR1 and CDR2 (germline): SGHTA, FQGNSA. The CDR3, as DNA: TGTGCCAGCAGCTTAGATCAGGGGCCCCAGCATTTT. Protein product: CASSLDQGPQHF.

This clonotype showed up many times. The CDR3 sequence: CARRWGTEAFF. The CDR3 DNA reads TGCGCCAGGAGGTGGGGGACTGAAGCTTTCTTT. The V call is TRBV10-1, the J call TRBJ1-1; TRBD1 is a possible D gene (5 bases). This CDR3 is 11 amino acids long. Trimming took off 9 bases at V and 5 bases at J, with 10 bases between the two ends. Germline-derived CDR1 and CDR2 are WNHNN and SYGVQD (reference sequence).

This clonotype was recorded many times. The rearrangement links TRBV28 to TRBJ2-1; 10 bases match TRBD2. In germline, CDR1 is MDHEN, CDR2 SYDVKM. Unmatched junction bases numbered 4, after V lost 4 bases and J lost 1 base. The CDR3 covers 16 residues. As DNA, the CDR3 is TGTGCCAGCAGTTCCGTAGCGGGGGGATCCTACAATGAGCAGTTCTTC. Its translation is CASSSVAGGSYNEQFF. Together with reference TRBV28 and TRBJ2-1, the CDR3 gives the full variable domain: DVKVTQSSRYLVKRTGEKVFLECVQDMDHENMFWYRQDPGLGLRLIYFSYDVKMKEKGDIPEGYSVSREKKERFSLILESASTNQTSMYLCASSSVAGGSYNEQFFGPGTRLTVL.

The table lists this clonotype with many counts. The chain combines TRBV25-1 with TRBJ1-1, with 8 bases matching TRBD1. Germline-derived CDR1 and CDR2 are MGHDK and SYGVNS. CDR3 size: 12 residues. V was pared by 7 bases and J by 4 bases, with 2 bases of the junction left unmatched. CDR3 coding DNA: TGTGCCAGCAAAACAGGGGGCACTGAAGCTTTCTTT. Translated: CASKTGGTEAFF.

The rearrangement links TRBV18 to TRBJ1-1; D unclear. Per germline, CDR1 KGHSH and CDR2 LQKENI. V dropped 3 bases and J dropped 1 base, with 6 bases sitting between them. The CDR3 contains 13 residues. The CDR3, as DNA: TGTGCCAGCTCACCGAAAGGGAACACTGAAGCTTTCTTT. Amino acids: CASSPKGNTEAFF.

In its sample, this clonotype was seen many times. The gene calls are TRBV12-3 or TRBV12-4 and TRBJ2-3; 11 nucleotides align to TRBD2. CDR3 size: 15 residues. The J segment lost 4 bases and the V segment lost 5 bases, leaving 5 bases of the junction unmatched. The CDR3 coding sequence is TGTGCCAGCAGTGACTTAGCGGGGGGGTCAGATACGCAGTATTTT. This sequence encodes CASSDLAGGSDTQYF.

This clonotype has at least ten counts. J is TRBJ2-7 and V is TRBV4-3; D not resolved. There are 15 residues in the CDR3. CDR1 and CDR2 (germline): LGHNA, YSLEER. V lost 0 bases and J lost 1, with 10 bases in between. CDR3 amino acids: CASSQDSVDSYEQYF. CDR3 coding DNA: TGCGCCAGCAGCCAAGACAGCGTGGATTCCTACGAGCAGTACTTC.

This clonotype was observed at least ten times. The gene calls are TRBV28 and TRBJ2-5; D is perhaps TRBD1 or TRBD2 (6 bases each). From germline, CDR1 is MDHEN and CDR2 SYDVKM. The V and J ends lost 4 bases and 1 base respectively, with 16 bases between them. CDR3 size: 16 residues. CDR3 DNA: TGTGCCAGCAGTTCCCCCCCGGGGGCCTTCCAAGAGACCCAGTACTTC. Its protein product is CASSSPPGAFQETQYF.

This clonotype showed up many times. The CDR3 sequence: CASSWGPYNEQFF. DNA for the CDR3: TGTGCCAGCAGTTGGGGACCCTACAATGAGCAGTTCTTC. This rearrangement joins TRBV11-2 to TRBJ2-1; the D call may be TRBD1 or TRBD2 (5 bases each). The ends were cut back, 6 bases at V and 2 bases at J, with 8 bases in the middle. The CDR3 spans 13 residues. Germline V gene sequence: CDR1 SGHAT, CDR2 FQNNGV.

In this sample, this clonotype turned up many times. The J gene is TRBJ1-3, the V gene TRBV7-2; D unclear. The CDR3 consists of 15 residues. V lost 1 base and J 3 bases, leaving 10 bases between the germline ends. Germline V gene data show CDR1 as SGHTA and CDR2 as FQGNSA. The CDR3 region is CASSLGGVVGNTIYF. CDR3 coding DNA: TGTGCCAGCAGCTTAGGCGGGGTAGTTGGAAACACCATATATTTT. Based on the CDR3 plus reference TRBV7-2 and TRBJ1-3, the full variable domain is GAGVSQSPSNKVTEKGKDVELRCDPISGHTALYWYRQSLGQGLEFLIYFQGNSAPDKSGLPSDRFSAERTGGSVSTLTIQRTQQEDSAVYLCASSLGGVVGNTIYFGEGSWLTVV.

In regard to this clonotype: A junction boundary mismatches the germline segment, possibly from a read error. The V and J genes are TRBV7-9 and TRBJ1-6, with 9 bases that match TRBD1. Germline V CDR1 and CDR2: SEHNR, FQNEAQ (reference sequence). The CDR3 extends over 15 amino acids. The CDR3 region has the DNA TGCGACAGCAGCCCCACAGGGGGCCAGAATTCACCCCTCCACTTT. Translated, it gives CDSSPTGGQNSPLHF.

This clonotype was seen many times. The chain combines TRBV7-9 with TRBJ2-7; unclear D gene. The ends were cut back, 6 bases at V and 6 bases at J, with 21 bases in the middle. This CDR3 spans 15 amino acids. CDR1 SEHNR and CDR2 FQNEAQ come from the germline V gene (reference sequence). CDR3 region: CASSPGLLKTGEQYF. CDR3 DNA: TGTGCCAGCAGTCCGGGCCTTCTCAAGACGGGCGAGCAGTACTTC.

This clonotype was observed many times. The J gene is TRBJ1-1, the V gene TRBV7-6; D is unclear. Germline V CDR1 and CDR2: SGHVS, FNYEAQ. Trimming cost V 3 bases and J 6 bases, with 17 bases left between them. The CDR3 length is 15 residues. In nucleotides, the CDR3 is TGTGCCAGCAGCTTTATCGCAGGACCTACCGCTGAAGCTTTCTTT. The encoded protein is CASSFIAGPTAEAFF.

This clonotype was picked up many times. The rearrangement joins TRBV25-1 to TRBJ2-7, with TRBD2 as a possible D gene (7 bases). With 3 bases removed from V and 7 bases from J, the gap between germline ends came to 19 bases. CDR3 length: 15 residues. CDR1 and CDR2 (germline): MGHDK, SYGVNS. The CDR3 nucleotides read TGTGCCAGCAGTGATACCCGGGGGGCCCTGGGGGAGCAGTACTTC. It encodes CASSDTRGALGEQYF.

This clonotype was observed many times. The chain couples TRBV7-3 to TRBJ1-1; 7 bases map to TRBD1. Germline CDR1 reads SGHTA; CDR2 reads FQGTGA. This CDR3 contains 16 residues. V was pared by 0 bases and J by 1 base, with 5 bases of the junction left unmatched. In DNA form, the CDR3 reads TGTGCCAGCAGCTTAACAGTTCAGGGGGGGAACACTGAAGCTTTCTTT. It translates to CASSLTVQGGNTEAFF.

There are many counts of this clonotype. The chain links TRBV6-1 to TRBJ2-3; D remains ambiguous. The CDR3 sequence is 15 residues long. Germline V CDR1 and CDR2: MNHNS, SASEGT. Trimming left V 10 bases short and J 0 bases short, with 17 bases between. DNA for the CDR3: TGTGCCACCTCCCGGAGTCCCTCTAGCACAGATACGCAGTATTTT. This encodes CATSRSPSSTDTQYF.